Listed below are T cell receptor beta chains from one sample, sequenced in a study of blood T cells in healthy people across ages. TCRdb ran MiXCR on the 5' RACE reads and lists one entry per CDR3 protein. The sample includes 700,000 or so distinct CDR3 sequences, about a fifth of them seen just once. The sample comprised blood. All receptors derive from a man in his 70s in good health. CDR3s leave out the opening cysteine and the closing phenylalanine or tryptophan. Size is stated for part of the rows, as once, few or many counts, or as a class when the clone is expanded.

size,V,J,CDR3
few,TRBV6-6,TRBJ1-5,ASTIGGGRGNQPQH
few,TRBV6-1,TRBJ2-3,ASSAGPGDTQY
NA,TRBV9,TRBJ2-3,ASSVVMGRTDTQY
NA,TRBV5-1,TRBJ2-4,ASSSTIRLAGVSGYIQY
few,TRBV5-1,TRBJ1-5,ASSLNGDQPQH
NA,TRBV5-5,TRBJ2-6,ASSFGVTGANVLT
NA,TRBV20-1,TRBJ2-1,SATTSAYNEQF
NA,TRBV7-9,TRBJ2-3,ASRGPLGLAGTDTQY
once,TRBV4-1,NA,ASSQEGLRYNEQF
few,TRBV5-1,TRBJ2-3,ASSGGLAGGTSDTQY
few,TRBV6-5,TRBJ1-1,ASSFKTGGGTEAF
many,TRBV11-2,TRBJ2-4,ASSPPGGLAKNIQY
NA,TRBV6-5,TRBJ1-1,ASSYRGPEEAF
few,TRBV24-1,TRBJ2-1,ATSPIGGYNEQF